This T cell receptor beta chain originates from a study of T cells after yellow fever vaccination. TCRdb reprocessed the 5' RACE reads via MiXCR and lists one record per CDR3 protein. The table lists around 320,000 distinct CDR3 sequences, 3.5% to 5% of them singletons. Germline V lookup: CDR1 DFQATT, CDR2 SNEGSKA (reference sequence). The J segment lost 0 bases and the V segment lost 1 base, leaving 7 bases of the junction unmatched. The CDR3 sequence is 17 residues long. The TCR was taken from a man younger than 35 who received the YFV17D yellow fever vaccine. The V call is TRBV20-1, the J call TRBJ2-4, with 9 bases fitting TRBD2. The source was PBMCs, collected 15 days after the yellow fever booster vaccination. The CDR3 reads CSARGQRGDLAKNIQYF. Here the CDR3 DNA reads TGCAGTGCTAGAGGCCAGCGGGGGGATCTAGCCAAAAACATTCAGTACTTC.